This TCR beta chain was observed in a study of T cell responses to AZD1222 COVID-19 vaccine. CDR3 length: 13 amino acids. Trimming stripped 5 bases from V and 3 bases from J, with 11 bases between. The V gene's germline CDR1 is MNHEY and CDR2 SVGEGT. The data were produced by immunoSEQ multiplex PCR, yet TCRdb's version contains in-frame clones alone and is incomplete. The table lists under 150,000 clones, more than 85% of them singletons. The receptor was derived from an adult in good health. J is TRBJ2-7 and V is TRBV6-2 or TRBV6-3, with D hard to call. The sample consisted of peripheral blood, taken on day 0 of AZD1222 vaccination. For the CDR3, the DNA is TGTGCCAGCAGTCAAGGGATTGTCTACGAGCAGTACTTC. Translation gives CASSQGIVYEQYF.